A single T cell receptor (beta chain) is shown here with its context. Antigen specificity is unknown. After template switching added a universal primer site, the resulting cDNA carried unique molecular identifiers. One entry per CDR3 protein results from TCRdb running MiXCR on the 5' RACE reads. The sample has some 500,000 distinct CDR3 sequences; 20% to 25% are singletons. The V gene's germline CDR1 is LGHDT and CDR2 YNNKEL (reference sequence). V was cut by 1 base and J by 9 bases, with 16 bases left in between. CDR3 size: 15 residues. The data were taken from a study of identical twins. Study-level results: Out-of-frame sharing of TCR alpha in monozygotic twins was underestimated by models.

These records were also assigned to another study, of T cells expressing NK-cell markers. As reported in that work: Seven of the eight sequenced donors were classified as HCMV-seropositive, and one was classified as seronegative. Roughly 1.0-7.0% of CD8+ T cells in over 5 donors belonged to dominant NKG2C+ clonotypes.

This chain joins TRBV3-1 and TRBJ2-4; the D call may be TRBD1 or TRBD2 (7 bases each). The specimen was CD4+ T cells sorted from blood. This sequence was found in a woman aged 18-30 years in good health. Here the CDR3 reads CASSQVPGGGIIQYF. The CDR3 nucleotides are TGTGCCAGCAGCCAAGTCCCAGGGGGGGGAATCATTCAGTACTTC.